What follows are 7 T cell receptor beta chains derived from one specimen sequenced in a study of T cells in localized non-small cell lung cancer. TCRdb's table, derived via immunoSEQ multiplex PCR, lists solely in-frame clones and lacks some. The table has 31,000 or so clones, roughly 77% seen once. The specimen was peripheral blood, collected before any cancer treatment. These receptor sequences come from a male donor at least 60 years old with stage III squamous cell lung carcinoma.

The CDR3 DNA reads TGCGCCAGCAGCTTGGACGCAGGGGCGCGGAACACCGGGGAGCTGTTTTTT. Protein product: CASSLDAGARNTGELFF. The chain employs TRBV5-1 and TRBJ2-2; possible D gene TRBD1, 6 bases. The germline CDR1 and CDR2 sequences are SGHRS and YFSETQ. The CDR3 sequence is 17 residues long. V shed 0 bases and J shed 1 base, with 13 bases lying between them.

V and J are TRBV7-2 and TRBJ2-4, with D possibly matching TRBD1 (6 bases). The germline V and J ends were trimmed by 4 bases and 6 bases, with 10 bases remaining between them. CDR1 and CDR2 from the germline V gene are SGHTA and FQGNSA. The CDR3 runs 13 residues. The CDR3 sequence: CASSSGEGNIQYF. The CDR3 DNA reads TGTGCCAGCAGCTCAGGGGAAGGAAACATTCAGTACTTC. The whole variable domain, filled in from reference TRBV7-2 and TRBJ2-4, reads GAGVSQSPSNKVTEKGKDVELRCDPISGHTALYWYRQSLGQGLEFLIYFQGNSAPDKSGLPSDRFSAERTGGSVSTLTIQRTQQEDSAVYLCASSSGEGNIQYFGAGTRLSVL.

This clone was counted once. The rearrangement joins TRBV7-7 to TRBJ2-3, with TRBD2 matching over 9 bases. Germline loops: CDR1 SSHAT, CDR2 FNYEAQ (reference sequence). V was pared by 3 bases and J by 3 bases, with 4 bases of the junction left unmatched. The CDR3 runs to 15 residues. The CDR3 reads CASSFIAGDTDTQYF. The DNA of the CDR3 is TGTGCCAGCAGCTTTATAGCGGGGGATACAGATACGCAGTATTTT.

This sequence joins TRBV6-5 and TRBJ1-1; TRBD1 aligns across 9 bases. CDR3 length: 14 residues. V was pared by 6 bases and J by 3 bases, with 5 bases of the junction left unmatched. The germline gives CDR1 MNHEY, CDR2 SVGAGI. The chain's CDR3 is CASSLQGADTEAFF. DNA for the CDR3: TGTGCCAGCAGCCTACAGGGGGCGGACACTGAAGCTTTCTTT.

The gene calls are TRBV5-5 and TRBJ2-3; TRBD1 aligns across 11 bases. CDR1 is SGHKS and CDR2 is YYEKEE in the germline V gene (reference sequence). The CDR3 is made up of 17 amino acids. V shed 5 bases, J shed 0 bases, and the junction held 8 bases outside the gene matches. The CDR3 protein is CASSPGTGGWSTDTQYF. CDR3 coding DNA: TGTGCCAGCAGTCCAGGGACAGGGGGTTGGAGCACAGATACGCAGTATTTT.

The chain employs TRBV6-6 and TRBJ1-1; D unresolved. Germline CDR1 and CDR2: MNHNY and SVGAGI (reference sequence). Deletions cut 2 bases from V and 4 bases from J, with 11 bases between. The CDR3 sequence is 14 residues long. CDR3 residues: CASSYMAGSTEAFF. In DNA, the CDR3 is TGTGCCAGCAGTTACATGGCAGGCAGCACTGAAGCTTTCTTT.

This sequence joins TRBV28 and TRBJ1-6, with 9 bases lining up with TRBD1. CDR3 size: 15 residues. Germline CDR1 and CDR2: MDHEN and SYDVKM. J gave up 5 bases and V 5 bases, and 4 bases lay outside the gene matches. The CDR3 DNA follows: TGTGCCAGCAGTCCCACAGGGGGCAATAATTCACCCCTCCACTTT. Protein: CASSPTGGNNSPLHF.